These 3 T cell receptor beta chains originate from one sample sequenced in a study of early T cells in non-severe SARS-CoV-2 infection. TCRdb passed the 5' RACE reads through MiXCR, listing each CDR3 protein once. This sample carries some 60,000 distinct CDR3 sequences, under 10% of them seen once, and the ten largest clones take 8.5% to 9%. Sequenced material: whole blood. Every receptor here comes from an adult who was a healthcare worker with PCR-confirmed SARS-CoV-2 infection or an uninfected control (not recorded which).

The sample holds many counts of this clonotype. The genes are TRBV7-2 and TRBJ1-1, with a tentative D call TRBD1 (6 bases). The CDR3 is made up of 16 amino acids. The germline V and J ends were trimmed by 3 bases and 0 bases, with 14 bases remaining between them. The germline CDR1 and CDR2 sequences are SGHTA and FQGNSA. CDR3 nucleotide sequence: TGTGCCAGCAGCTTTGAAGGGGGGCGATTGAACACTGAAGCTTTCTTT. Amino acid sequence: CASSFEGGRLNTEAFF.

The chain combines TRBV2 with TRBJ2-1; D gene unclear. Germline values: CDR1 SNHLY, CDR2 FYNNEI. This CDR3 contains 13 residues. V was cut by 4 bases and J by 7 bases, with 11 bases left in between. CDR3 protein: CASSVFELNEQFF. For the CDR3, the DNA is TGTGCCAGCAGTGTTTTTGAGCTGAATGAGCAGTTCTTC.

In this sample, this clonotype turned up many times. The V and J genes are TRBV18 and TRBJ1-1; TRBD1 might be the D (5 bases). V lost 3 bases and J 2 bases, leaving 13 bases between the germline ends. The CDR3 totals 15 residues. Germline CDR1 KGHSH, CDR2 LQKENI. The CDR3 sequence: CASSPQGPLNTEAFF. The CDR3 coding sequence is TGTGCCAGCTCACCCCAGGGTCCTCTCAACACTGAAGCTTTCTTT.